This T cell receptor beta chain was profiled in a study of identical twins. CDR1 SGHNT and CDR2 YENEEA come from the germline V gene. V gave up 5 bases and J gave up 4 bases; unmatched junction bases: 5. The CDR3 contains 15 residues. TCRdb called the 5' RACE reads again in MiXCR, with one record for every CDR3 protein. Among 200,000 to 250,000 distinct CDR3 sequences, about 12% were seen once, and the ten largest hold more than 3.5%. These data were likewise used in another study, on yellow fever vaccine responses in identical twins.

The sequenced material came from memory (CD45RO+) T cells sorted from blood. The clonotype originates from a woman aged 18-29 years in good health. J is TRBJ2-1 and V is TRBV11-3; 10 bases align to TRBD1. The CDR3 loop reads CASSNRDRGYNEQFF. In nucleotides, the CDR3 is TGTGCCAGCAGCAACCGGGACAGGGGTTACAATGAGCAGTTCTTC.